One TCR beta chain is described in this entry. Its target is unknown. Germline CDR1 reads MGHRA; CDR2 reads YSYEKL. Trimming cost V 0 bases and J 2 bases, with 10 bases left between them. This CDR3 is 15 amino acids long. The sample belongs to a study of shared clonotypes between healthy human individuals. Study at large: Samples came from two female and a few male donors aged 18 to 49.

Sequencing used immunoSEQ multiplex PCR; TCRdb keeps in-frame clones, though not all of them. Here the sample spans approximately 1.5 million clones, approximately 98.5% being singletons. Whole-study findings and limits: Genetic and exposure-history diversity was limited by the few donors. The four-donor shared clonotypes exceeded non-shared clonotypes in generation probability, with non-shared ones scoring lower.

The V call is TRBV4-1, the J call TRBJ1-2, with D maybe TRBD1 (5 bases). Sequenced: naive CD4+ T cells sorted from blood. The subset: CD45RA+ positively selected. The receptor comes from a young man in good health. The CDR3 DNA sequence: TGCGCCAGCAGCCAAGAGACAGCTCTAAACTATGGCTACACCTTC. Its protein product is CASSQETALNYGYTF.